This T cell receptor beta chain was sequenced for a study of control samples from healthy donors and cancer patients. The CDR3 length is 15 residues. V shed 3 bases, J shed 2 bases, and the junction held 6 bases outside the gene matches. Germline V lookup: CDR1 MNHNY, CDR2 SVGAGI (reference sequence). Measured with immunoSEQ multiplex PCR; TCRdb has only the in-frame clones, and not every one. Among about 78,000 clones, about 88% were seen once, and the ten largest hold 7.5% to 8%. The sequenced material came from blood. The chain uses TRBV6-6 and TRBJ2-7; 8 bases are a match to TRBD2. The TCR was taken from a woman aged 55-70 years in good health. The CDR3 nucleotides read TGTGCCAGCAGTTATTTAACGGGAGGGACCTACGAGCAGTACTTC. Translated: CASSYLTGGTYEQYF.